What follows describes a single TCR beta chain. In the original workflow: Reference gene primer amplification yielded estimated nucleated cell counts. Measured with immunoSEQ multiplex PCR; TCRdb has only the in-frame clones, and not every one. The V and J calls and clone size come from that table; D and trimming were worked out from the DNA. The sample holds about 490,000 clones; approximately 85% are singletons and the top ten take approximately 3%. The germline V gene encodes CDR1 SGHTA and CDR2 FQGNSA. This CDR3 region has 16 residues. The V gene lost 6 bases and the J gene lost 0 bases, with 14 bases spanning the gap. These data come from a study of blood T cell repertoires in COVID-19. Study overall: COVID-19 samples collected from the United States, Italy and Spain covered acute and convalescent phases. The cDNA or gDNA used as material had been derived from T cells, B-cell-depleted T cells, or PBMCs.

The rearrangement uses TRBV7-2 and TRBJ2-2; D is possibly TRBD2 (5 bases). The TCR originated in a human donor in a cohort sampled during active COVID-19. Material: peripheral blood. The CDR3 sequence is CASSLEPGSNTGELFF. Here the CDR3 DNA reads TGTGCCAGCAGTTTGGAGCCGGGGTCGAACACCGGGGAGCTGTTTTTT.